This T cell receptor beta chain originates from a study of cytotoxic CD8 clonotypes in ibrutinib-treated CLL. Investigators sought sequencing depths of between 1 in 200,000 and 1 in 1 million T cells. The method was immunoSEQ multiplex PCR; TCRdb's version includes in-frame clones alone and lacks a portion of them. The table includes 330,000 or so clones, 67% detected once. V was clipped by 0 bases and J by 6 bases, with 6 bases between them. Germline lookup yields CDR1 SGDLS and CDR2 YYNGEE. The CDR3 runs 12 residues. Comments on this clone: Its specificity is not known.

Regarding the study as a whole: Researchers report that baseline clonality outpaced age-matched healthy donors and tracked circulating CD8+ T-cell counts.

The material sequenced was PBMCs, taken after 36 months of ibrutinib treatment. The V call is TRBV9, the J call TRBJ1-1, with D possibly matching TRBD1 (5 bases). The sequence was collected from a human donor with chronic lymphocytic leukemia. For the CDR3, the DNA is TGTGCCAGCAGCGTAGGGGGGGCTGAAGCTTTCTTT. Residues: CASSVGGAEAFF.